One sample yielded the 16 T cell receptor beta chains listed below, sequenced in a study of STAT5B mutations in CD4+ large granular lymphocyte leukemia. TCRdb keeps only in-frame clones here, not all; method: immunoSEQ multiplex PCR. This table holds about 29,000 clones, approximately 80% found once. Sequenced input: CD4+ T cells from blood buffy coats. The receptors derive from a human donor in good health.

The J gene is TRBJ1-6, the V gene TRBV5-6; D remains unclear. Germline V gene sequence: CDR1 SGHDT, CDR2 YYEEEE. With 0 bases removed from V and 7 bases from J, the gap between germline ends came to 8 bases. The CDR3 has 14 amino acids. This CDR3 is CASSLVGGNSPLHF. The CDR3 coding sequence is TGTGCCAGCAGCTTGGTCGGCGGAAATTCACCCCTCCACTTT.

The chain combines TRBV4-2 with TRBJ2-5; D is unresolved. V lost 1 base, J lost 3 bases, and 9 bases lay in between. The CDR3 runs to 14 residues. Per germline, CDR1 LGHNA and CDR2 YNFKEQ. The CDR3 coding sequence is TGTGCCAGCAGCCAAGCCTGGTTAAAAGAGACCCAGTACTTC. This sequence encodes CASSQAWLKETQYF.

The chain couples TRBV6-1 to TRBJ1-1; D uncertain. V was trimmed by 3 bases and J by 11 bases, leaving 13 bases between them. Germline CDR1 MNHNS, CDR2 SASEGT. This CDR3 is built from 12 residues. The CDR3 here is CASSDEGRIAFF. CDR3 DNA: TGTGCCAGCAGTGACGAGGGAAGGATTGCTTTCTTT.

This clone was seen a single time. The chain carries TRBV5-4 and TRBJ2-7, with 8 positions matching TRBD1. Germline values: CDR1 SGHNT, CDR2 YYREEE (reference sequence). V lost 4 bases and J lost 5; bases outside the gene matches: 2. This CDR3 region has 12 residues. The CDR3 bases are TGTGCCAGCAGCATGACAGGGGACGAGCAGTACTTC. Its protein is CASSMTGDEQYF. The whole variable domain, remainder taken from reference TRBV5-4 and TRBJ2-7, is ETGVTQSPTHLIKTRGQQVTLRCSSQSGHNTVSWYQQALGQGPQFIFQYYREEENGRGNFPPRFSGLQFPNYSSELNVNALELDDSALYLCASSMTGDEQYFGPGTRLTVT.

This chain uses TRBV5-5 with TRBJ2-7; 7 bases agree with TRBD2. Looked up from germline, CDR1 is SGHKS and CDR2 is YYEKEE (reference sequence). The CDR3 runs 13 residues. V lost 3 bases, J lost 6 bases, and 6 bases stayed unmatched. CDR3 coding DNA: TGTGCCAGCAGCTGGGAGGGAGCGCGCGAGCAGTACTTC. The encoded protein is CASSWEGAREQYF.

The rearrangement links TRBV6-6 to TRBJ2-7; 7 nucleotides align to TRBD2. V gave up 6 bases and J gave up 1 base; unmatched junction bases: 9. This CDR3 contains 15 residues. CDR1 is MNHNY, CDR2 SVGAGI, per germline (reference sequence). CDR3 loop: CASSRSGNGSYEQYF. CDR3 coding DNA: TGTGCCAGCAGCCGCAGCGGGAATGGGTCCTACGAGCAGTACTTC.

The rearrangement links TRBV10-3 to TRBJ1-4; 11 bases fit TRBD1. CDR1 and CDR2 from the germline V gene are ENHRY and SYGVKD. Trimming took 6 bases from V and 4 from J; bases not matched to a gene: 10. The CDR3 covers 17 residues. CDR3 coding DNA: TGTGCCATCAGATCGGACAGGGGGCAGGAAGGTAATGAAAAACTGTTTTTT. Residues: CAIRSDRGQEGNEKLFF.

This chain links TRBV6-5 with TRBJ2-2; D might be TRBD1 (6 bases). Germline V gives CDR1 MNHEY, CDR2 SVGAGI. Trimming shortened V by 4 bases and J by 2 bases, and 8 bases separated the two germline ends. The CDR3 is 14 residues long. CDR3 DNA: TGTGCCAGCAGTTTGGACAGAAACACCGGGGAGCTGTTTTTT. It translates to CASSLDRNTGELFF.

This clone has more than one count but fewer than ten. The chain recombines TRBV15 with TRBJ1-1; no definite D call. The germline CDR1 and CDR2 sequences are LNHNV and YYDKDF (reference sequence). Between the trimmed V and J ends, which lost 0 bases and 0 bases, there was a span of 8 bases. This CDR3 is built from 15 residues. CDR3 nucleotides: TGTGCCACCAGCAGAGATGCCGGTCTGAACACTGAAGCTTTCTTT. Protein sequence: CATSRDAGLNTEAFF.

The rearrangement uses TRBV5-6 and TRBJ2-6; tentatively, D is TRBD2 (5 bases). CDR3 length: 16 residues. Trimming took 0 bases from V and 4 from J, leaving 11 bases between them. From germline, CDR1 is SGHDT and CDR2 YYEEEE. CDR3 DNA: TGTGCCAGCAGCTTGGCGGCCCGAGGGGGGGCCAACGTCCTGACTTTC. Translation: CASSLAARGGANVLTF.

The chain employs TRBV7-9 and TRBJ2-2, with 9 bases matching TRBD2. Germline V lookup: CDR1 SEHNR, CDR2 FQNEAQ (reference sequence). Losses at the gene ends were 6 bases for V and 7 bases for J; bases not matched to a gene: 3. The length of the CDR3 is 13 residues. CDR3 sequence (DNA): TGTGCCAGCAGGGGACTAGCTGGCGGGGAGCTGTTTTTT. This codes for CASRGLAGGELFF.

The gene calls are TRBV30 and TRBJ2-7, with 9 bases identical to TRBD2. With V trimmed by 0 bases and J by 7 bases, 7 bases remained unmatched. CDR3 length: 14 residues. Germline V gene data show CDR1 as GTSNPN and CDR2 as SVGIG (reference sequence). CDR3: CAWSVGLAGSEQYF. DNA for the CDR3: TGTGCCTGGAGTGTAGGTCTAGCGGGATCAGAGCAGTACTTC.

The chain carries TRBV7-6 and TRBJ1-2, with 7 bases aligning to TRBD1. The CDR3 is 15 residues long. CDR1 is SGHVS, CDR2 FNYEAQ, per germline. After removal of 4 bases from V and 0 bases from J, the junction contained 5 bases not matched to a gene. In DNA, the CDR3 is TGTGCCAGCAGCTCGGGACAGTCGGCTAACTATGGCTACACCTTC. It encodes CASSSGQSANYGYTF.

The rearrangement uses TRBV6-5 and TRBJ2-5; 11 bases are shared with TRBD2. The V segment lost 10 bases and the J segment 5 bases; nucleotides outside the gene matches: 0. Germline loops: CDR1 MNHEY, CDR2 SVGAGI. The length of the CDR3 is 11 residues. CDR3: CATSGRETQYF. The DNA of the CDR3 is TGTGCCACTAGCGGGAGGGAGACCCAGTACTTC.

This clone showed up just once. CDR3: CAWSSGTGTEKLFF. The CDR3 bases are TGTGCCTGGAGTTCCGGGACAGGGACTGAAAAACTGTTTTTT. The chain recombines TRBV30 with TRBJ1-4, with 9 bases lining up with TRBD1. Per germline, CDR1 GTSNPN and CDR2 SVGIG (reference sequence). The J segment lost 7 bases and the V segment lost 2 bases, leaving 5 bases of the junction unmatched. The CDR3 sequence is 14 residues long.

The CDR3 loop is CAWTAGADTGELFF. The CDR3 region has the DNA TGTGCCTGGACAGCGGGAGCGGACACCGGGGAGCTGTTTTTT. This chain uses TRBV30 with TRBJ2-2; 8 nucleotides agree with TRBD2. The ends lost 4 bases at V and 3 bases at J; junction bases unmatched: 4. CDR1 and CDR2 (germline): GTSNPN, SVGIG (reference sequence). The CDR3 contains 14 residues.